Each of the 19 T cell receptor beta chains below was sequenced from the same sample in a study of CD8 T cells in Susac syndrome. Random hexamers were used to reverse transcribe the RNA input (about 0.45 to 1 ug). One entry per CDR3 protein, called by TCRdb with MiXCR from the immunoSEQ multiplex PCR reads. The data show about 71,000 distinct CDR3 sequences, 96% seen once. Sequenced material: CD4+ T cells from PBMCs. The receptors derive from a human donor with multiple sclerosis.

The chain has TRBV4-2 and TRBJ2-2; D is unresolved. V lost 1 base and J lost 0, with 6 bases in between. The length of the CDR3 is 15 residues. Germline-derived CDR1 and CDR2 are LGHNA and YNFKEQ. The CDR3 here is CASSQGTANTGELFF. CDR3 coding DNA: TGTGCCAGCAGCCAAGGCACTGCGAACACCGGGGAGCTGTTTTTT.

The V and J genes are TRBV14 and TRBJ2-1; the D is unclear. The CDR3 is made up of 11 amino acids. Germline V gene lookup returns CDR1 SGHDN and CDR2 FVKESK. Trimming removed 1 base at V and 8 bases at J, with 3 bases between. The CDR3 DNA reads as TGTGCCAGCAGCCAAGTGGATGAGCAGTTCTTC. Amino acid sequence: CASSQVDEQFF.

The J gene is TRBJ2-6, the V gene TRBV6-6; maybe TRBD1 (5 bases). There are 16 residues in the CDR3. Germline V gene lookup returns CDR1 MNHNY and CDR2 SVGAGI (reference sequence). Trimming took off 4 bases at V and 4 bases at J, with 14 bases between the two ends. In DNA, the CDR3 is TGTGCCAGCAGTTCGTTCGCAGGGAACGGGGCCAACGTCCTGACTTTC. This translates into CASSSFAGNGANVLTF.

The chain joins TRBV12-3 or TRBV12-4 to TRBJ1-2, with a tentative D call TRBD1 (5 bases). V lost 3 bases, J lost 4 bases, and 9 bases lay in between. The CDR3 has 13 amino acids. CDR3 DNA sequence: TGTGCCAGCAGTTTCCGGGACGGCTATGGCTACACCTTC. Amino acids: CASSFRDGYGYTF.

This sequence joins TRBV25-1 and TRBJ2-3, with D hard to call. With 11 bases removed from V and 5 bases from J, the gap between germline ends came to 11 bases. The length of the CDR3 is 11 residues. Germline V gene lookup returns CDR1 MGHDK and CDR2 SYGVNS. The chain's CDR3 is CAGVTLDTQYF. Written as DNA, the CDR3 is TGTGCCGGAGTCACTTTAGATACGCAGTATTTT.

The CDR3 DNA reads TGCAGTGCTAGAGACACCGGGACAGGGGATCCAGATACGCAGTATTTT. Amino acid sequence: CSARDTGTGDPDTQYF. The genes are TRBV20-1 and TRBJ2-3; 10 nucleotides agree with TRBD1. The CDR3 runs 16 residues. Germline CDR1 is DFQATT and CDR2 is SNEGSKA (reference sequence). V shed 0 bases, J shed 4 bases, and the junction held 7 bases outside the gene matches.

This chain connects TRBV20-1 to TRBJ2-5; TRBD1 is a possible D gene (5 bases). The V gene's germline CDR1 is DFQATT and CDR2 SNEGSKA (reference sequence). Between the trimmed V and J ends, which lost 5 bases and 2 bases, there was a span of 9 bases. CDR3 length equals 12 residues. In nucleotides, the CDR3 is TGCAGTGCTGGGGCCGGGCAAGAGACCCAGTACTTC. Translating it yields CSAGAGQETQYF.

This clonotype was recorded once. Here the CDR3 DNA reads TGTGCCAGCAGTTCCCAGGGTGGAACACCCCTCCACTTT. Translation: CASSSQGGTPLHF. The rearrangement joins TRBV12-3 or TRBV12-4 to TRBJ1-6, with D maybe TRBD1 (5 bases). V lost 4 bases, J lost 11 bases, and 12 bases lay in between. The CDR3 has 13 amino acids.

The CDR3 here is CASKQAGDTQYF. DNA for the CDR3: TGTGCCAGCAAGCAGGCGGGAGATACGCAGTATTTT. The chain joins TRBV6-2 or TRBV6-3 to TRBJ2-3, with D tentatively TRBD2 (5 bases). The CDR3 has 12 residues. Trimming pared 7 bases from V and 5 bases from J, leaving 10 bases between. Germline V gives CDR1 MNHEY, CDR2 SVGEGT.

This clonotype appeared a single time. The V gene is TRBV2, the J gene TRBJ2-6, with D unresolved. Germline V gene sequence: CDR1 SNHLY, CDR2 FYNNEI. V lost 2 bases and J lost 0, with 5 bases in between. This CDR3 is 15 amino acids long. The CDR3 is CASSEWASGANVLTF. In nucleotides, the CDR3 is TGTGCCAGCAGTGAATGGGCCTCTGGGGCCAACGTCCTGACTTTC.

CDR3 nucleotide sequence: TGTGCCAGCAGTCCCCTCGGTCAGCCCCAGCATTTT. Its translation is CASSPLGQPQHF. The rearrangement uses TRBV28 and TRBJ1-5, with no clear D. CDR1 and CDR2 from the germline V gene are MDHEN and SYDVKM. Between the trimmed V and J ends, which lost 5 bases and 6 bases, there was a span of 8 bases. There are 12 residues in the CDR3.

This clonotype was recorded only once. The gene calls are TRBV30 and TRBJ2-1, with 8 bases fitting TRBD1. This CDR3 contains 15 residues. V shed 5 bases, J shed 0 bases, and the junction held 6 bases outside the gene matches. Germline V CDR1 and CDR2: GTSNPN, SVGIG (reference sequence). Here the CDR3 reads CAWDKDRASYNEQFF. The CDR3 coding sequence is TGTGCCTGGGATAAGGACAGGGCCTCCTACAATGAGCAGTTCTTC.

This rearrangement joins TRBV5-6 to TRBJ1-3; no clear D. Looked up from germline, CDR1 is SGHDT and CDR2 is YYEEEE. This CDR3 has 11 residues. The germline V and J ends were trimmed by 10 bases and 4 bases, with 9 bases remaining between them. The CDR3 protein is CAGWGGNTIYF. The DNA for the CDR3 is TGTGCCGGCTGGGGAGGAAACACCATATATTTT.

The chain's CDR3 is CASSSRVGLETQYF. The CDR3 nucleotides are TGTGCCAGCAGCTCCCGGGTCGGTTTAGAGACCCAGTACTTC. The V gene is TRBV9, the J gene TRBJ2-5; D not certain. Germline lookup yields CDR1 SGDLS and CDR2 YYNGEE. CDR3 length: 14 amino acids. V was shortened by 4 bases and J by 4 bases, with 14 bases between the two germline ends.

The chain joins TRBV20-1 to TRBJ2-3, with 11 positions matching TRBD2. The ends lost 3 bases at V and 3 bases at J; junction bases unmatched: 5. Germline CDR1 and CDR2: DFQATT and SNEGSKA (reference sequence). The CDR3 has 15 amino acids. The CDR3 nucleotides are TGCAGTGCTAGGTCTAGCGGGGGGCTTACAGATACGCAGTATTTT. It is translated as CSARSSGGLTDTQYF.

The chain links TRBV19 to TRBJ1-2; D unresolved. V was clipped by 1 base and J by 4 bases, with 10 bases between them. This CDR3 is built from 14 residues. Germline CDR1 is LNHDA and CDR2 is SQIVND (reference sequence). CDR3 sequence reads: CASSIATRAYGYTF. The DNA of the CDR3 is TGTGCCAGTAGTATAGCAACAAGGGCCTATGGCTACACCTTC.

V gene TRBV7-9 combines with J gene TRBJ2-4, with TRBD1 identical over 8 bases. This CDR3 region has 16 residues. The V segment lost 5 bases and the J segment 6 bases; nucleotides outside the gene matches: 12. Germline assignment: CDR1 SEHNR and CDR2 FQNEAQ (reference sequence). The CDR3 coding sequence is TGTGCCAGCAGCCCCCCCCCGAGACAGGGGCGAAACATTCAGTACTTC. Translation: CASSPPPRQGRNIQYF. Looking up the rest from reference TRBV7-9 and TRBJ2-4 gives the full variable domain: DTGVSQNPRHKITKRGQNVTFRCDPISEHNRLYWYRQTLGQGPEFLTYFQNEAQLEKSRLLSDRFSAERPKGSFSTLEIQRTEQGDSAMYLCASSPPPRQGRNIQYFGAGTRLSVL.

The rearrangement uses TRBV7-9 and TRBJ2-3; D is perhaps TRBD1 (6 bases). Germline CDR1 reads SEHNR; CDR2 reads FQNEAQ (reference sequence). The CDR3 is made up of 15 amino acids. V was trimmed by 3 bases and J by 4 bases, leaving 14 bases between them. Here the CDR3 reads CASSFLGGNADTQYF. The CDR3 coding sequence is TGTGCCAGCAGCTTTCTTGGGGGCAACGCAGATACGCAGTATTTT.

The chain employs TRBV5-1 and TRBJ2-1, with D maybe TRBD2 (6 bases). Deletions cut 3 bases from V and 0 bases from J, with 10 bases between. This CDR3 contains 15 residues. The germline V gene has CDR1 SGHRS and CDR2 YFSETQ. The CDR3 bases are TGCGCCAGCAGCTCCTCGGGGGACTCCTACAATGAGCAGTTCTTC. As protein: CASSSSGDSYNEQFF.